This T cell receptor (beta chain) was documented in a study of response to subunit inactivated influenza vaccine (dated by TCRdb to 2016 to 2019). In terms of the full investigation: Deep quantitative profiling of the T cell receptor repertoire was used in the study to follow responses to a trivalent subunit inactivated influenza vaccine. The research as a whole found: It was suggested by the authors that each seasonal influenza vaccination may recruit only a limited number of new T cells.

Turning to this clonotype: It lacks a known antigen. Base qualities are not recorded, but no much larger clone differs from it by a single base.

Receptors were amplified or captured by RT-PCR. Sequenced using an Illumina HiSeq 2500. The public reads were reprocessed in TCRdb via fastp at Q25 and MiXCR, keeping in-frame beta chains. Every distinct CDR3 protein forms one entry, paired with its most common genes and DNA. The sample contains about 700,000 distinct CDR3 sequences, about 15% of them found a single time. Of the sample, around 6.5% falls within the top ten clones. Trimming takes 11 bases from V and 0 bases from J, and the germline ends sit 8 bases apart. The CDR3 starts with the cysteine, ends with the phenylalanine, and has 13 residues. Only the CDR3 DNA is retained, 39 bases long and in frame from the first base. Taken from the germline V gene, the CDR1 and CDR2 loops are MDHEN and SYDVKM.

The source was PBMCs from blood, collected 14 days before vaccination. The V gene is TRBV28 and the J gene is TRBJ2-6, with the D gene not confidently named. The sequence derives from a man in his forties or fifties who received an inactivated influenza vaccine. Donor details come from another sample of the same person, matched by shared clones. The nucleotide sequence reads TGTGCCTCCGCTTACTCTGGGGCCAACGTCCTGACTTTC. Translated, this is CASAYSGANVLTF. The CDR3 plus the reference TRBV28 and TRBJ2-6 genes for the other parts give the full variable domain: DVKVTQSSRYLVKRTGEKVFLECVQDMDHENMFWYRQDPGLGLRLIYFSYDVKMKEKGDIPEGYSVSREKKERFSLILESASTNQTSMYLCASAYSGANVLTFGAGSRLTVL.